This section outlines one TCR beta chain sequence together with its context. Amplification of TCR beta CDR3 regions used RNA as the template. The HTBI primer set drove a first-round RT-PCR of the TCR CDR3. TCRdb reprocessed the multiplex PCR reads with MiXCR, giving one entry per CDR3 protein. This sample has under 650,000 distinct CDR3 sequences, with around 15% found just once. These data belong to a study of T cells in Graves' hyperthyroidism and ophthalmopathy. This CDR3 region has 16 residues. CDR1 and CDR2 (germline): SGHTA, FQGNSA. The V end was cut by 3 bases, the J end by 0 bases, with 14 bases between.

This TCR was sampled from a woman aged 30 to 39 with Graves' hyperthyroidism. The chain uses TRBV7-2 and TRBJ1-1; D is possibly TRBD1 (6 bases). The sequenced sample consisted of blood. The CDR3 DNA reads TGTGCCAGCAGCTTTACGGGGGGGCTTATGAACACTGAAGCTTTCTTT. It encodes CASSFTGGLMNTEAFF.